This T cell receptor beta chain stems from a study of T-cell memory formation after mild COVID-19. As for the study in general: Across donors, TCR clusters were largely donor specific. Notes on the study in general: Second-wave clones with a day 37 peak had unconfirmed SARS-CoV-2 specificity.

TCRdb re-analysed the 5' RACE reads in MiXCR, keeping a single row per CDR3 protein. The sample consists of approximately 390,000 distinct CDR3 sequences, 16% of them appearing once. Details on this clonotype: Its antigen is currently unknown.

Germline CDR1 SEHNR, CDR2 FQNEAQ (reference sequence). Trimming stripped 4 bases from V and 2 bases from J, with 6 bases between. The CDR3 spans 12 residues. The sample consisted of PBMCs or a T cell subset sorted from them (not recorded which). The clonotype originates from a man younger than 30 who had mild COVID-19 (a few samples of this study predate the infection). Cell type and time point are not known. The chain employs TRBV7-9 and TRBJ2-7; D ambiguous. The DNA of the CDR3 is TGTGCCAGCAGCTACCAGACCTACGAGCAGTACTTC. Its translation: CASSYQTYEQYF.